This is a list of T cell receptor beta chains from one sample in a study of radiotherapy plus CTLA-4 blockade in lung cancer. Measured with immunoSEQ multiplex PCR; TCRdb has only the in-frame clones, and not every one. The sample records some 48,000 clones, 70% to 90% being singletons. The sample in question was peripheral blood, obtained from a patient treated with radiotherapy plus ipilimumab. All receptors derive from a human donor with non-small cell lung cancer that progressed on radiotherapy plus ipilimumab. Some clones in this sample may be carry-over from other donors' samples. Both conserved end residues are part of each CDR3. The D gene is left open where the match is weak. Not every row has a clone size; where given, it reads once, few, many or a size class.

d_call	v_call	clone_size	j_call	cdr3_nt	cdr3_aa
NA	TRBV30	NA	TRBJ2-7	TGTGCCTGGAGTCCGAACAGGCTCTACGAGCAGTACTTC	CAWSPNRLYEQYF
NA	TRBV11-2	NA	TRBJ1-1	TGTGCCAGCAGCTTAGCAGGGGACGGCACTGAAGCTTTCTTT	CASSLAGDGTEAFF
TRBD1	TRBV2	NA	TRBJ1-2	TGTGCCAGCATTTCGGGACAGAGTAACTATGGCTACACCTTC	CASISGQSNYGYTF
TRBD1	TRBV19	NA	TRBJ2-7	TGTGCCAGTAGTACCTGGACAGGGGAGACCTACGAGCAGTACTTC	CASSTWTGETYEQYF
TRBD1	TRBV6-5	NA	TRBJ1-2	TGTGCCAGCAGTTACACCGACAGGGGATACTATGGCTACACCTTC	CASSYTDRGYYGYTF
TRBD1	TRBV2	NA	TRBJ1-6	TGTGCCAGCAGTGAAGCCAGGGGGGCGCCACCCCTCCACTTT	CASSEARGAPPLHF
NA	TRBV18	once	TRBJ1-1	TGTGCCAGCTCAGTTGACTCGGACACTGAAGCTTTCTTT	CASSVDSDTEAFF
TRBD1	TRBV5-1	NA	TRBJ1-1	TGCGCCAGCGGCCCGGACAGGGTGGGGACTGAAGCTTTCTTT	CASGPDRVGTEAFF
TRBD1	TRBV9	NA	TRBJ2-1	TGTGCCAGCAGCTCCTGGGACAGCCCCTTGCAGTTCTTC	CASSSWDSPLQFF
TRBD1	TRBV4-1	NA	TRBJ2-7	TGCGCCAGCAGCCAAGATGGACAGGCTGGGTACGAGCAGTACTTC	CASSQDGQAGYEQYF
NA	TRBV5-1	NA	TRBJ2-1	TGCGCCAGCAGCCCTGACTACAACTACAATGAGCAGTTCTTC	CASSPDYNYNEQFF
NA	TRBV7-2	NA	TRBJ2-7	TGTGCCAGCAGCTTAACCCAGGGTGATTCCGGCTACGAGCAGTACTTC	CASSLTQGDSGYEQYF
NA	TRBV21-1	NA	TRBJ1-2	TGTGCCAGCAGCGGTCGACAGCTCCAAAACTATGGCTACACCTTC	CASSGRQLQNYGYTF
NA	TRBV15	NA	TRBJ2-5	TGTGCCACCAGCAGGGTTAGCGGTACTCAAGAGACCCAGTACTTC	CATSRVSGTQETQYF
TRBD1	TRBV5-1	NA	TRBJ1-2	TGCGCCAGCAGCTTGAAAGGGACAGGGAGCGGCTACACCTTC	CASSLKGTGSGYTF
NA	TRBV5-1	NA	TRBJ2-2	TGCGCCAGCAGACAAGACGGGACCGGGGAGCTGTTTTTT	CASRQDGTGELFF
NA	TRBV2	NA	TRBJ1-4	TGTGCCAGCAGTCCGTGGGGGACAACTAAGAAAGGTGCAACTAATGAAAAACTGTTTTTT	CASSPWGTTKKGATNEKLFF
NA	TRBV6-1	NA	TRBJ2-7	TGTGCCACCTCAAGACAGCGAGCCTACGAGCAGTACTTC	CATSRQRAYEQYF
NA	TRBV4-1	NA	TRBJ1-4	TGCGCCAGCAGCCAGGACTTTGTGGGACTGTTTTTT	CASSQDFVGLFF
NA	TRBV5-4	NA	TRBJ2-3	TGTGCCAGCAGCTATCCGGGGACACTAAGCACAGATACGCAGTATTTT	CASSYPGTLSTDTQYF
NA	TRBV9	once	TRBJ2-3	TGTGCCAGCAGCGCGCGGACAGATACGCAGTATTTT	CASSARTDTQYF
NA	TRBV6-4	NA	TRBJ1-1	TGTGCCAGCAGTGCGGGGGGTATGAACACTGAAGCTTTCTTT	CASSAGGMNTEAFF
NA	TRBV28	once	TRBJ2-1	TGTGCCAGCAGTTTATGGCAGGGAAGAAATGAGCAGTTCTTC	CASSLWQGRNEQFF
TRBD1	TRBV5-4	NA	TRBJ1-2	TGTGCCAGTACGCGGGACAGGGCTAACTATGGCTACACCTTC	CASTRDRANYGYTF
NA	TRBV12-5	NA	TRBJ1-5	TGTGCTAGTGGTTTGGTGGGGCCCCCGCAGCCCCAGCATTTT	CASGLVGPPQPQHF
NA	TRBV7-9	NA	TRBJ2-7	TGTGCCAGCAGCACACACCACAGGGTAGAATACGAGCAGTACTTC	CASSTHHRVEYEQYF
NA	TRBV27	NA	TRBJ2-4	TGTGCCAGCAGTTCCTCTACAGCCGCCAAAAACATTCAGTACTTC	CASSSSTAAKNIQYF
NA	TRBV6-4	NA	TRBJ2-3	TGTGCCAGCAGTGACTCGGTCGGGAGCACAGATACGCAGTATTTT	CASSDSVGSTDTQYF
NA	TRBV10-1	NA	TRBJ2-7	TGCGCCAGCAGTGGGGCTCGTGGGTACGAGCAGTACTTC	CASSGARGYEQYF
NA	TRBV7-6	NA	TRBJ2-1	TGTGCCAGCAGCCCCGTAGGGGGGGGGCCAGCTAATGAGCAGTTCTTC	CASSPVGGGPANEQFF
NA	TRBV11-2	NA	TRBJ1-4	TGTGCCAGCAGCTTGTTCGGGTCTGCAACTAATGAAAAACTGTTTTTT	CASSLFGSATNEKLFF
TRBD1	TRBV2	NA	TRBJ1-4	TGTGCCAGCAGAGATAGGACAGGGGAAGAAAAACTGTTTTTT	CASRDRTGEEKLFF
TRBD1	TRBV11-2	NA	TRBJ1-4	TGTGCCAGCAGCTTAGGGGACAGGGAAAAACTGTTTTTT	CASSLGDREKLFF
TRBD1	TRBV19	few	TRBJ1-2	TGTGCCAGTAAGGACCCGGGACAGCGAAACTATGGCTACACCTTC	CASKDPGQRNYGYTF
TRBD1	TRBV5-6	few	TRBJ1-1	TGTGCCAGCAGCTCCGTTACAGGGGGCAGAGAAGCTTTCTTT	CASSSVTGGREAFF
NA	TRBV27	NA	TRBJ1-2	TGTGCCAGCAGGGGAAGGGGCCACCCCTATGGCTACACCTTC	CASRGRGHPYGYTF
TRBD2	TRBV29-1	NA	TRBJ2-3	TGCAGCGTTGTGGGGGACCAGCGGGGAAGCACAGATACGCAGTATTTT	CSVVGDQRGSTDTQYF
NA	TRBV11-2	NA	TRBJ1-2	TGTGCCAGCAGCTTATTGGGTGGGCAGGGGCAACTAGAGGGCTACACCTTC	CASSLLGGQGQLEGYTF
NA	TRBV9	NA	TRBJ2-3	TGTGCCAGCAGCTCAGGGGTCGGTTCGGGCACAGATACGCAGTATTTT	CASSSGVGSGTDTQYF
TRBD1	TRBV19	NA	TRBJ1-2	TGTGCCAGTAGTAGGATACCGGGACAGGGCCTCTATGGCTACACCTTC	CASSRIPGQGLYGYTF
TRBD2	TRBV9	NA	TRBJ2-3	TGTGCCAGCAGCGCTAGCGGGGGATACCCGGCTACGCAGTATTTT	CASSASGGYPATQYF
TRBD2	TRBV6-1	NA	TRBJ2-5	TGTGCCAGCAGTGAATGGCGGGAGGTAGAGACCCAGTACTTC	CASSEWREVETQYF
NA	TRBV7-2	NA	TRBJ2-7	TGTGCCAGCAGCCTACCCCAGGGAACCTACGAGCAGTACTTC	CASSLPQGTYEQYF